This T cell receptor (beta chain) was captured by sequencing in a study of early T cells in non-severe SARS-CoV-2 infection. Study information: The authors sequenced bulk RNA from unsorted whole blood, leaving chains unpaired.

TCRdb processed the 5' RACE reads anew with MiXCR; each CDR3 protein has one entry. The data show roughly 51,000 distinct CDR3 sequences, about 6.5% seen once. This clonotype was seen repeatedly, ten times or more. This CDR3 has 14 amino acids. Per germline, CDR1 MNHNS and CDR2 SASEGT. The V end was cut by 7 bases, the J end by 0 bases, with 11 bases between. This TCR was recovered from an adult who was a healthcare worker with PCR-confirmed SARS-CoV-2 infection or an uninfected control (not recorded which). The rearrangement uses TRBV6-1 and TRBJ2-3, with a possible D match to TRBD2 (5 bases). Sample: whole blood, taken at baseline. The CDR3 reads CASTGLSSTDTQYF. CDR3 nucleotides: TGTGCCAGCACTGGACTTTCTAGCACAGATACGCAGTATTTT.